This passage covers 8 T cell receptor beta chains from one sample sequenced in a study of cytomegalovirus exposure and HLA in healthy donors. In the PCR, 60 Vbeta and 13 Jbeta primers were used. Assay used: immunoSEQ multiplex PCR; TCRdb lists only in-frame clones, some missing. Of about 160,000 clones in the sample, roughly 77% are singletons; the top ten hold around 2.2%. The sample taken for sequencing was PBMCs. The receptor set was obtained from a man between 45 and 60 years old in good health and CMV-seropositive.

The CDR3 spells CASSSQSPPQGEQYF. Written as DNA, the CDR3 is TGTGCCAGCAGTTCCCAATCGCCTCCACAGGGCGAGCAGTACTTC. The chain combines TRBV7-2 with TRBJ2-7, with D tentatively TRBD1 (6 bases). The CDR3 contains 15 residues. V was pared by 6 bases and J by 6 bases, with 21 bases between. Germline lookup yields CDR1 SGHTA and CDR2 FQGNSA.

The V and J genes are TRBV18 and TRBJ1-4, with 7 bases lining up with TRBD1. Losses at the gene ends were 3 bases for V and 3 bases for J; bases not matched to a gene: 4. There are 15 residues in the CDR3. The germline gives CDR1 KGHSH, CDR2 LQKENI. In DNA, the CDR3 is TGTGCCAGCTCACCCAGGGGGGAACCTAATGAAAAACTGTTTTTT. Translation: CASSPRGEPNEKLFF. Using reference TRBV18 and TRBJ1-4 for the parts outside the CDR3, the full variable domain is NAGVMQNPRHLVRRRGQEARLRCSPMKGHSHVYWYRQLPEEGLKFMVYLQKENIIDESGMPKERFSAEFPKEGPSILRIQQVVRGDSAAYFCASSPRGEPNEKLFFGSGTQLSVL.

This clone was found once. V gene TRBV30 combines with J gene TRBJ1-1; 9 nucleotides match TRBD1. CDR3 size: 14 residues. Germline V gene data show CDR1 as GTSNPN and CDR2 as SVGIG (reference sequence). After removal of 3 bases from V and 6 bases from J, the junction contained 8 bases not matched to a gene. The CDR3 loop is CAWRGPGTGPEAFF. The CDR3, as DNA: TGTGCCTGGAGAGGTCCCGGGACAGGGCCTGAAGCTTTCTTT.

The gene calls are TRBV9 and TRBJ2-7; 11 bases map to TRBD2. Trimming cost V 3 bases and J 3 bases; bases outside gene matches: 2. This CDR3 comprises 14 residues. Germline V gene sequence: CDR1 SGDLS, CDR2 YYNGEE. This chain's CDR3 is CASSAGTSGYEQYF. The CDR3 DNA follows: TGTGCCAGCAGCGCCGGGACTAGCGGCTACGAGCAGTACTTC.

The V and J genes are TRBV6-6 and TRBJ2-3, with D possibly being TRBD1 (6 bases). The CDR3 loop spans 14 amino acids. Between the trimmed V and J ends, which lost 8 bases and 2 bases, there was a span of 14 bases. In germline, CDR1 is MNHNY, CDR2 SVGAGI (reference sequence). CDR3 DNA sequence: TGTGCCAGCGGGCGTGGACAGTTCACAGATACGCAGTATTTT. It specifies CASGRGQFTDTQYF.

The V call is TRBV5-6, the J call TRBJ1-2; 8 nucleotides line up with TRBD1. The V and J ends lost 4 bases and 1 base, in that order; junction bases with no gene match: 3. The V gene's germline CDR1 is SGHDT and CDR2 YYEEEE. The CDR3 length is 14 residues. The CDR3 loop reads CASSPRGLNYGYTF. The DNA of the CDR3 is TGTGCCAGCAGCCCCAGGGGGCTTAACTATGGCTACACCTTC. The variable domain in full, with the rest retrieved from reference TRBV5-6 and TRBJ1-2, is DAGVTQSPTHLIKTRGQQVTLRCSPKSGHDTVSWYQQALGQGPQFIFQYYEEEERQRGNFPDRFSGHQFPNYSSELNVNALLLGDSALYLCASSPRGLNYGYTFGSGTRLTVV.

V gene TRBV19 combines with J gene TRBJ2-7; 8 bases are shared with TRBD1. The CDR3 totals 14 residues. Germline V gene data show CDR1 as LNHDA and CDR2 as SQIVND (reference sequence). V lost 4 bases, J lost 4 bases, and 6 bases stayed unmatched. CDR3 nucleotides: TGTGCCAGTAGTAGCGGGACAGGTTGGTACGAGCAGTACTTC. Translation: CASSSGTGWYEQYF. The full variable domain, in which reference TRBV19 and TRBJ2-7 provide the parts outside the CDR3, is DGGITQSPKYLFRKEGQNVTLSCEQNLNHDAMYWYRQDPGQGLRLIYYSQIVNDFQKGDIAEGYSVSREKKESFPLTVTSAQKNPTAFYLCASSSGTGWYEQYFGPGTRLTVT.

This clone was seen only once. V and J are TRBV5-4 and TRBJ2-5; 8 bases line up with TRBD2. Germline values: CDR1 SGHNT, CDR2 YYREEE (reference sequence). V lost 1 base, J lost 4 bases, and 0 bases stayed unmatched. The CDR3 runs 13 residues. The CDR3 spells CASSLSGGETQYF. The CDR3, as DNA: TGTGCCAGCAGCTTGAGCGGGGGAGAGACCCAGTACTTC.